This entry lists 26 T cell receptor beta chains sequenced from one sample in a study of blood T cell repertoires in COVID-19. Some clones are missing from TCRdb's copy, which holds only in-frame ones; the method was immunoSEQ multiplex PCR. The sample has around 270,000 clones; 80% to 85% are singletons. Material: peripheral blood. These receptor sequences come from a man in his sixties with acute or convalescent COVID-19.

The rearrangement links TRBV6-5 to TRBJ2-7; 12 bases map to TRBD2. J was trimmed by 1 base and V by 6 bases; bases with no gene match: 4. This CDR3 comprises 15 residues. Germline V gene sequence: CDR1 MNHEY, CDR2 SVGAGI. The DNA for the CDR3 is TGTGCCAGCAGCAGCACTAGCGGGGGGTCCTACGAGCAGTACTTC. This gives the protein CASSSTSGGSYEQYF.

The CDR3, as DNA: TGCGCCAGCAGCCAGCTCAGGACAGGGGGGAGTGAGCAGTTCTTC. Translating gives CASSQLRTGGSEQFF. The rearrangement uses TRBV4-3 and TRBJ2-1, with TRBD1 identical over 10 bases. The ends lost 3 bases at V and 9 bases at J; junction bases unmatched: 8. Looked up from germline, CDR1 is LGHNA and CDR2 is YSLEER. The CDR3 is made up of 15 amino acids.

The V call is TRBV9, the J call TRBJ2-7; possible D gene TRBD1, 5 bases. This CDR3 contains 16 residues. Between the trimmed V and J ends, which lost 4 bases and 4 bases, there was a span of 21 bases. Germline values: CDR1 SGDLS, CDR2 YYNGEE. The CDR3 nucleotides read TGTGCCAGCAGCCCGATGATCTTAGGACAAACATACGAGCAGTACTTC. Its protein is CASSPMILGQTYEQYF. The full variable domain, rest sourced from reference TRBV9 and TRBJ2-7, is DSGVTQTPKHLITATGQRVTLRCSPRSGDLSVYWYQQSLDQGLQFLIQYYNGEERAKGNILERFSAQQFPDLHSELNLSSLELGDSALYFCASSPMILGQTYEQYFGPGTRLTVT.

The chain is built from TRBV27 and TRBJ2-5, with TRBD1 identical over 8 bases. With V trimmed by 5 bases and J by 0 bases, 5 bases remained unmatched. The CDR3 consists of 15 residues. Germline CDR1 is MNHEY and CDR2 is SMNVEV (reference sequence). DNA for the CDR3: TGTGCCAGCAGTGTACGGACAGGGAACCAAGAGACCCAGTACTTC. Protein product: CASSVRTGNQETQYF.

The chain uses TRBV18 and TRBJ1-5, with TRBD1 identical over 7 bases. The V and J ends lost 5 bases and 2 bases, in that order; junction bases with no gene match: 3. CDR1 is KGHSH, CDR2 LQKENI, per germline. The CDR3 is 14 amino acids. This CDR3 is CASSAGGGNQPQHF. The CDR3 nucleotides are TGTGCCAGCTCAGCAGGGGGAGGCAATCAGCCCCAGCATTTT.

The chain carries TRBV7-3 and TRBJ1-6; no reliable D call. Germline-derived CDR1 and CDR2 are SGHTA and FQGTGA. The CDR3 sequence is 13 residues long. V shed 4 bases and J shed 10 bases, with 11 bases lying between them. CDR3 loop: CASSSRPASPLHF. Written as DNA, the CDR3 is TGTGCCAGCAGCTCGCGGCCCGCATCACCCCTCCACTTT.

The V and J genes are TRBV29-1 and TRBJ2-7; D might be TRBD1 (5 bases). CDR1 and CDR2 (germline): SQVTM, ANQGSEA. V gave up 4 bases and J gave up 4 bases, with 17 bases separating them. CDR3 length: 14 amino acids. The DNA of the CDR3 is TGCAGCGTTGCTGCTCCGCAGGGAAGGTACGAGCAGTACTTC. It specifies CSVAAPQGRYEQYF.

V and J are TRBV7-6 and TRBJ2-3, with 15 nucleotides matching TRBD2. The CDR3 totals 15 residues. The V gene end was trimmed by 4 bases and the J gene end by 5 bases; junction bases not matched to a gene: 1. Germline V gene sequence: CDR1 SGHVS, CDR2 FNYEAQ. The DNA of the CDR3 is TGTGCCAGCAGCTGGACTAGCGGGGGGGTAGATACGCAGTATTTT. Its translation: CASSWTSGGVDTQYF.

V gene TRBV7-9 combines with J gene TRBJ2-2; the match to TRBD2 covers 10 bases. Per germline, CDR1 SEHNR and CDR2 FQNEAQ (reference sequence). Trimming removed 1 base from V and 5 bases from J; junction bases left unmatched: 4. This CDR3 has 16 amino acids. This CDR3 is CASSLGLAGETGELFF. The CDR3, as DNA: TGTGCCAGCAGCTTAGGTCTAGCGGGAGAGACCGGGGAGCTGTTTTTT. The full variable domain, in which reference TRBV7-9 and TRBJ2-2 provide the parts outside the CDR3, is DTGVSQNPRHKITKRGQNVTFRCDPISEHNRLYWYRQTLGQGPEFLTYFQNEAQLEKSRLLSDRFSAERPKGSFSTLEIQRTEQGDSAMYLCASSLGLAGETGELFFGEGSRLTVL.

This clone has just a few counts. The V gene is TRBV10-3, the J gene TRBJ2-7, with D tentatively TRBD2 (7 bases). V lost 7 bases and J 4 bases, leaving 23 bases between the germline ends. Germline assignment: CDR1 ENHRY and CDR2 SYGVKD. The CDR3 contains 16 residues. The CDR3 sequence: CAIKHRVAGAHYEQYF. The CDR3 bases are TGTGCCATCAAACATAGGGTGGCGGGGGCACATTACGAGCAGTACTTC.

The sample holds one count of this clone. This chain joins TRBV18 and TRBJ2-1; D is perhaps TRBD1 (5 bases). This CDR3 is built from 11 residues. Trimming took 3 bases from V and 9 from J, leaving 6 bases between them. Germline-derived CDR1 and CDR2 are KGHSH and LQKENI. CDR3: CASSPDTEQFF. CDR3 DNA: TGTGCCAGCTCACCGGACACTGAGCAGTTCTTC.

The CDR3 sequence is CASSRSGNEQFF. The CDR3 DNA reads as TGTGCCAGCAGCCGTAGCGGGAATGAGCAGTTCTTC. The genes are TRBV7-9 and TRBJ2-1, with 7 bases identical to TRBD2. CDR3 length: 12 amino acids. V lost 5 bases, J lost 7 bases, and 2 bases stayed unmatched. Germline V CDR1 and CDR2: SEHNR, FQNEAQ (reference sequence). The full variable domain, completed using reference TRBV7-9 and TRBJ2-1, is DTGVSQNPRHKITKRGQNVTFRCDPISEHNRLYWYRQTLGQGPEFLTYFQNEAQLEKSRLLSDRFSAERPKGSFSTLEIQRTEQGDSAMYLCASSRSGNEQFFGPGTRLTVL.

This chain links TRBV27 with TRBJ2-3; 12 nucleotides align to TRBD2. V lost 3 bases, J lost 5 bases, and 6 bases stayed unmatched. The CDR3 consists of 16 residues. Looked up from germline, CDR1 is MNHEY and CDR2 is SMNVEV (reference sequence). In nucleotides, the CDR3 is TGTGCCAGCAGTTTCCGACTAGCGGGAGCGATAGATACGCAGTATTTT. This sequence encodes CASSFRLAGAIDTQYF.

The J gene is TRBJ1-3, the V gene TRBV5-5; 7 bases line up with TRBD1. This CDR3 region has 17 residues. J gave up 0 bases and V 1 base, and 7 bases lay outside the gene matches. CDR1 is SGHKS, CDR2 YYEKEE, per germline (reference sequence). CDR3 coding DNA: TGTGCCAGCAGCTTGACCCCGACAGGGTCCTCTGGAAACACCATATATTTT. Residues: CASSLTPTGSSGNTIYF.

A few counts support this clone. At one boundary the junction diverges from the germline segment, which might be a read error. CDR3 amino acids: CASSLEPFSSEQYF. The CDR3 DNA reads TGCGCCAGCAGCTTGGAGCCGTTTTCCTCCGAGCAGTACTTC. V and J are TRBV5-1 and TRBJ2-7; D is undetermined. The CDR3 totals 14 residues. Per germline, CDR1 SGHRS and CDR2 YFSETQ.

This sequence joins TRBV6-9 and TRBJ2-2; 11 bases agree with TRBD2. Unmatched junction bases numbered 18, after V lost 7 bases and J lost 5 bases. Germline CDR1 is MNHGY and CDR2 is SVAAGI. The CDR3 has 19 amino acids. The CDR3 loop reads CASTSLGLAGPLGTGELFF. CDR3 DNA: TGTGCCAGCACCTCTTTAGGACTAGCGGGCCCACTAGGAACCGGGGAGCTGTTTTTT.

V gene TRBV5-4 combines with J gene TRBJ1-2; 8 bases are a match to TRBD1. Germline loops: CDR1 SGHNT, CDR2 YYREEE (reference sequence). V shed 2 bases, J shed 1 base, and the junction held 4 bases outside the gene matches. The CDR3 contains 15 residues. The CDR3 DNA reads TGTGCCAGCAGCTTTGGAGGACAGGGTAACTATGGCTACACCTTC. This translates into CASSFGGQGNYGYTF.

This sequence joins TRBV18 and TRBJ1-5; the match to TRBD1 covers 11 bases. V shed 5 bases and J 10 bases; nucleotides not matched to a gene: 10. The germline V gene encodes CDR1 KGHSH and CDR2 LQKENI. The CDR3 contains 15 residues. The CDR3 region is CASSKGQGGNSPQHF. CDR3 in DNA: TGTGCCAGCTCAAAGGGACAGGGGGGGAACAGCCCCCAGCATTTT.

This clone appeared once. V and J are TRBV30 and TRBJ1-5; 9 nucleotides match TRBD1. V lost 2 bases to trimming and J lost 2 bases; unmatched junction nucleotides: 4. The CDR3 length is 15 residues. Germline CDR1 reads GTSNPN; CDR2 reads SVGIG (reference sequence). DNA for the CDR3: TGTGCCTGGAGTACGGGACAGGGAGGCAATCAGCCCCAGCATTTT. Protein product: CAWSTGQGGNQPQHF.

V is TRBV15 and J is TRBJ2-5; TRBD1 is a possible D gene (5 bases). Trimming cost V 0 bases and J 1 base, with 6 bases left between them. Looked up from germline, CDR1 is LNHNV and CDR2 is YYDKDF (reference sequence). There are 14 residues in the CDR3. Written as DNA, the CDR3 is TGTGCCACCAGCAGAGATAGGGGCCAAGAGACCCAGTACTTC. Protein product: CATSRDRGQETQYF.

The V gene is TRBV7-6, the J gene TRBJ2-7; 10 bases are shared with TRBD1. The length of the CDR3 is 15 residues. With V trimmed by 3 bases and J by 2 bases, 4 bases remained unmatched. The V gene's germline CDR1 is SGHVS and CDR2 FNYEAQ. In DNA, the CDR3 is TGTGCCAGCAGCTTTGGGGGACAGGGGCCCTACGAGCAGTACTTC. It translates to CASSFGGQGPYEQYF.

The chain uses TRBV4-3 and TRBJ2-7, with 10 nucleotides matching TRBD1. There are 16 residues in the CDR3. J was trimmed by 3 bases and V by 3 bases; bases with no gene match: 8. Germline V gene sequence: CDR1 LGHNA, CDR2 YSLEER. The CDR3 sequence is CASSHSGTGEVYEQYF. The DNA for the CDR3 is TGCGCCAGCAGCCATTCCGGGACAGGGGAGGTCTACGAGCAGTACTTC.

The chain combines TRBV12-3 or TRBV12-4 with TRBJ2-5; D is possibly TRBD1 (6 bases). The CDR3 length is 12 residues. With 5 bases removed from V and 5 bases from J, the gap between germline ends came to 9 bases. CDR3 region: CASSRQAETQYF. DNA of the CDR3: TGTGCCAGCAGTCGACAGGCGGAGACCCAGTACTTC.

Only one count was recorded for this clone. V is TRBV14 and J is TRBJ2-5; 10 nucleotides agree with TRBD1. With V trimmed by 4 bases and J by 4 bases, 6 bases remained unmatched. Germline V gene lookup returns CDR1 SGHDN and CDR2 FVKESK. CDR3 length equals 15 residues. The CDR3 sequence is CASSPRTGGRETQYF. For the CDR3, the DNA is TGTGCCAGCAGCCCTCGGACAGGGGGGAGAGAGACCCAGTACTTC.

This clone showed up just once. The rearrangement uses TRBV7-9 and TRBJ1-2; D is possibly TRBD1 (5 bases). Trimming cost V 2 bases and J 8 bases, with 9 bases left between them. There are 12 residues in the CDR3. CDR1 SEHNR and CDR2 FQNEAQ come from the germline V gene (reference sequence). CDR3 in amino acids: CASSLQGDGYTF. Here the CDR3 DNA reads TGTGCCAGCAGCTTACAGGGCGACGGCTACACCTTC.

The chain recombines TRBV11-3 with TRBJ2-7, with 13 bases identical to TRBD2. The trim removed 5 bases at V and 6 bases at J, leaving 7 bases unmatched. The CDR3 loop spans 15 amino acids. Germline loops: CDR1 SGHNT, CDR2 YENEEA. In DNA form, the CDR3 reads TGTGCCAGCAGCCGACGGACTAGCGGGAGCGGCGAGCAGTACTTC. It codes for CASSRRTSGSGEQYF.